This record covers a single T cell receptor (beta chain). What antigen it recognizes has not been identified. The sample holds no much larger clone one base away, and base qualities are not on file. These data come from a study of early T cells in non-severe SARS-CoV-2 infection (dated by TCRdb to the early 2020s). About the study as a whole: TCR sequencing used bulk RNA from unsorted whole blood, so alpha and beta chains could not be paired.

A case-control design nested within a healthcare worker cohort in London, UK, was used, with weekly nasopharyngeal swab PCR tests and blood sampling performed. Between 23 and 31 March 2020, the week of the UK lockdown, healthcare workers were enrolled and then followed up weekly for as long as 16 weeks. At the junction V is shortened by 5 bases and J by 1 base, with 12 bases in between. CDR1 and CDR2 are drawn from the germline V gene (reference sequence): SEHNR, FQNEAQ. The CDR3 sequence holds 16 residues, the cysteine and phenylalanine included. Left in the record is the CDR3 DNA by itself, 48 bases read in frame from the first base. The library was generated by 5' RACE. TCRdb shows the sequencer as NextSeq 500. Unique molecular identifiers were attached to individual cDNA molecules in the TCR library protocol so that sequencing error and PCR bias could be corrected. Both TCR alpha and beta chains were sequenced, and tight co-correlation was observed between alpha and beta sequence abundances in each sample. The paper's processing steps were these. Decombinator V4 was used to annotate the V gene, J gene and CDR3 of the TCR sequences. TCRs were defined as expanded if a significant change between any two time points was detected under a Poisson model with p below 0.0001. TCR abundances were normalised to the total number of TCRs sequenced in each sample and reported as counts per million. MAIT TCRs were defined by TRAV1-2 paired with TRAJ12, TRAJ20 or TRAJ33, and iNKT TCRs by TRAV10 paired with TRAJ18. A search of VDJdb, accessed on 1 November 2021, was run for TCRs annotated to CMV, EBV and SARS-CoV-2, with TCRs annotated for multiple antigens excluded. TCRdb trimmed the raw reads at Q25, called clones with MiXCR and kept productive beta chains. Identical CDR3 protein sequences are pooled into one entry, listed with their most common genes and DNA. TCRdb, rather than the study authors, made the V and J calls. In all, the sample holds 35,000 to 45,000 distinct CDR3 sequences, and 5.8% of those were seen once. Of the sample, approximately 24% falls within the top ten clones.

Broader findings and caveats from the paper: VDJdb matching was skewed toward anti-spike CD8 responses and likely underestimated virus-specific expansions, missing private and CD4 specificities.

Material: whole blood. The sequence was obtained from an adult who was a healthcare worker with PCR-confirmed SARS-CoV-2 infection or an uninfected control (not recorded which). The chain is encoded by TRBV7-9 joined to TRBJ2-6; the D gene is perhaps TRBD2, on 5 matching bases. The DNA reads TGTGCCAGCAGCCCCGGGATGGGGTCTGGGGCCAACGTCCTGACTTTC. Translated, it reads CASSPGMGSGANVLTF.